A single T cell receptor (beta chain) is shown here with its context. The antigen remains undetermined. Produced via immunoSEQ multiplex PCR; TCRdb's table is partial and in-frame only. The top ten hold roughly 3% of the sample, which has some 130,000 clones, 92% seen once. This record belongs to a study of T cell responses to AZD1222 COVID-19 vaccine. Study-wide results and limits: Females outnumbered males among donors, who were mostly white British; clonal diversity was possibly underestimated. Across spike, vaccine-associated CD4 TCRs were found, dominant at 160-218 and 743-854. Two AZD1222 administrations were followed by greater Spike-specific TCR breadth and depth.

From germline, CDR1 is MGHRA and CDR2 YSYEKL. The CDR3 totals 14 residues. Trimming cost V 0 bases and J 3 bases, with 9 bases left between them. Source: peripheral blood, taken 28 days after the second AZD1222 dose. The sequence derives from an adult who received the AZD1222 COVID-19 vaccine. The genes are TRBV4-1 and TRBJ2-7, with D maybe TRBD2 (5 bases). CDR3 region: CASSQDRAGYEQYF. The CDR3 bases are TGCGCCAGCAGCCAAGATCGCGCGGGCTACGAGCAGTACTTC.